The rows below give T cell receptor beta chains drawn from one sample of a study of blood T cell repertoires in COVID-19. Some clones are missing from TCRdb's copy, which holds only in-frame ones; the method was immunoSEQ multiplex PCR. The sample consists of 110,000 or so clones, 81% of them appearing once. Input material: peripheral blood. The receptors come from a man between 50 and 59 years old with acute or convalescent COVID-19. The CDR3 runs from the conserved cysteine through the conserved F or W. D genes are given only for firm matches. Only some rows state a clone size, as once, few, many or a class for expanded clones.

size: few
D: TRBD1
V: TRBV30
length: 12
J: TRBJ1-2
CDR3: CAAQGAQGGYTF
DNA: TGTGCCGCCCAGGGGGCGCAGGGGGGCTACACCTTC

size: NA
D: TRBD1
V: TRBV6-5
length: 14
J: TRBJ1-2
CDR3: CASSRTGGNYGYTF
DNA: TGTGCCAGCAGTCGAACAGGGGGCAACTATGGCTACACCTTC

size: NA
D: NA
V: TRBV30
length: 13
J: TRBJ2-2
CDR3: CAWIRGGTGELFF
DNA: TGTGCCTGGATCCGGGGTGGCACCGGGGAGCTGTTTTTT

size: once
D: NA
V: TRBV19
length: 17
J: TRBJ1-3
CDR3: CASSTRGGILSGNTIYF
DNA: TGTGCCAGTAGTACGAGGGGAGGAATCCTCTCTGGAAACACCATATATTTT

size: once
D: TRBD1
V: TRBV11-2
length: 15
J: TRBJ2-7
CDR3: CASSLSRRGTHEQYF
DNA: TGTGCCAGCAGCTTAAGTCGCAGGGGGACCCACGAGCAGTACTTC

size: NA
D: NA
V: TRBV5-5
length: 14
J: TRBJ1-2
CDR3: CASGTRGATYGYTF
DNA: TGTGCCAGCGGAACACGGGGGGCTACCTATGGCTACACCTTC

size: NA
D: NA
V: TRBV7-2
length: 13
J: TRBJ1-6
CDR3: CASSLTGISPLHF
DNA: TGTGCCAGCAGCTTAACAGGGATCTCACCCCTCCACTTT

size: NA
D: NA
V: TRBV4-2
length: 13
J: TRBJ1-2
CDR3: CASSQDRIPPLAF
DNA: TGTGCCAGCAGCCAAGATAGAATCCCGCCATTGGCCTTC

size: NA
D: TRBD1
V: TRBV2
length: 11
J: TRBJ2-7
CDR3: CATGQGYEQYF
DNA: TGTGCCACAGGACAGGGCTACGAGCAGTACTTC

size: NA
D: TRBD1
V: TRBV18
length: 17
J: TRBJ1-3
CDR3: CASSPLPAGGFGNTIYF
DNA: TGTGCCAGCTCACCACTCCCTGCAGGGGGCTTCGGAAACACCATATATTTT

size: NA
D: NA
V: TRBV7-8
length: 14
J: TRBJ1-1
CDR3: CASSPGRTNTEAFF
DNA: TGTGCCAGCAGCCCAGGGCGTACGAACACTGAAGCTTTCTTT

size: NA
D: NA
V: TRBV25-1
length: 12
J: TRBJ1-2
CDR3: CASSFTGGGYTF
DNA: TGTGCCAGCAGTTTTACGGGGGGAGGCTACACCTTC

size: NA
D: NA
V: TRBV9
length: 15
J: TRBJ1-3
CDR3: CASSVGQGKGNTIYF
DNA: TGTGCCAGCAGCGTAGGGCAGGGGAAAGGAAACACCATATATTTT

size: NA
D: NA
V: TRBV11-2
length: 14
J: TRBJ2-3
CDR3: CASSSQGSTDTQYF
DNA: TGTGCCAGCAGCTCTCAGGGTAGCACAGATACGCAGTATTTT

size: NA
D: TRBD1
V: TRBV7-3
length: 13
J: TRBJ1-2
CDR3: CASSLQGGYGYTF
DNA: TGTGCCAGCAGCTTACAGGGGGGCTATGGCTACACCTTC

size: NA
D: TRBD1
V: TRBV6-6
length: 14
J: TRBJ1-2
CDR3: CASSYADRGNGYTF
DNA: TGTGCCAGCAGTTACGCGGACAGGGGGAATGGCTACACCTTC

size: NA
D: NA
V: TRBV7-8
length: 14
J: TRBJ2-5
CDR3: CASSLAGGQETQYF
DNA: TGTGCCAGCAGCTTAGCGGGGGGTCAAGAGACCCAGTACTTC

size: NA
D: TRBD1
V: TRBV6-6
length: 13
J: TRBJ2-5
CDR3: CAGGQATPETQYF
DNA: TGTGCCGGGGGACAGGCGACCCCAGAGACCCAGTACTTC

size: NA
D: TRBD1
V: TRBV4-2
length: 14
J: TRBJ1-2
CDR3: CASSRGQGRWGYTF
DNA: TGTGCCAGCAGCCGCGGACAGGGCAGATGGGGCTACACCTTC

size: NA
D: TRBD1
V: TRBV7-8
length: 15
J: TRBJ1-1
CDR3: CASSWDRAPNTEAFF
DNA: TGTGCCAGCAGCTGGGACAGGGCTCCGAACACTGAAGCTTTCTTT

size: NA
D: TRBD1
V: TRBV7-8
length: 15
J: TRBJ1-1
CDR3: CASSLRQGLGTEAFF
DNA: TGTGCCAGCAGCTTAAGACAGGGGTTGGGCACTGAAGCTTTCTTT

size: NA
D: NA
V: TRBV6-1
length: 15
J: TRBJ1-3
CDR3: CASSEGAGTGNTIYF
DNA: TGTGCCAGCAGTGAAGGGGCAGGCACTGGAAACACCATATATTTT

size: NA
D: NA
V: TRBV4-2
length: 15
J: TRBJ2-7
CDR3: CASSSPAGASYEQYF
DNA: TGTGCCAGCAGCTCCCCGGCGGGGGCCTCCTACGAGCAGTACTTC

size: NA
D: TRBD1
V: TRBV24-1
length: 14
J: TRBJ1-1
CDR3: CATRSDRPNTEAFF
DNA: TGTGCCACCCGATCGGACAGGCCCAACACTGAAGCTTTCTTT

size: NA
D: TRBD2
V: TRBV6-4
length: 16
J: TRBJ2-3
CDR3: CASSDSSGGAADTQYF
DNA: TGTGCCAGCAGTGACTCAAGCGGGGGGGCAGCAGATACGCAGTATTTT

size: NA
D: NA
V: TRBV7-2
length: 13
J: TRBJ2-7
CDR3: CASSLVGTYEQYF
DNA: TGTGCCAGCAGCTTAGTTGGCACCTACGAGCAGTACTTC

size: NA
D: NA
V: TRBV14
length: 13
J: TRBJ1-4
CDR3: CASSSGGREKLFF
DNA: TGTGCCAGCAGTTCGGGGGGACGAGAAAAACTGTTTTTT

size: NA
D: NA
V: TRBV2
length: 16
J: TRBJ1-1
CDR3: CASSEGTDFMNTEAFF
DNA: TGTGCCAGCAGTGAAGGGACGGACTTTATGAACACTGAAGCTTTCTTT

size: NA
D: TRBD1
V: TRBV4-1
length: 15
J: TRBJ1-2
CDR3: CASSHSDRGIYGYTF
DNA: TGCGCCAGCAGCCATTCGGACAGGGGGATTTATGGCTACACCTTC